Each of the 5 T cell receptor beta chains below was sequenced from the same sample in a study of cytomegalovirus exposure and HLA in healthy donors. With 60 Vbeta and 13 Jbeta primers, the PCR was carried out. Libraries were prepared by immunoSEQ multiplex PCR; TCRdb keeps only in-frame clonotypes and omits some of them. The sample yields some 200,000 clones, over 75% seen once. What was sequenced was PBMCs. The receptors shown here come from a girl in the first two years of life in good health and CMV-seronegative.

About this clone itself: The same CDR3 arises from other DNA sequences in this sample as well. The chain carries TRBV7-9 and TRBJ1-2; D possibly corresponds to TRBD1 (5 bases). The germline CDR1 and CDR2 sequences are SEHNR and FQNEAQ (reference sequence). This CDR3 region has 13 residues. The V end was cut by 1 base, the J end by 4 bases, with 7 bases between. The CDR3 here is CASSLGGGYGYTF. CDR3 DNA sequence: TGTGCCAGCAGCTTAGGCGGGGGCTATGGCTACACCTTC. Using reference TRBV7-9 and TRBJ1-2 for the parts outside the CDR3, the full variable domain is DTGVSQNPRHKITKRGQNVTFRCDPISEHNRLYWYRQTLGQGPEFLTYFQNEAQLEKSRLLSDRFSAERPKGSFSTLEIQRTEQGDSAMYLCASSLGGGYGYTFGSGTRLTVV.

V gene TRBV5-4 combines with J gene TRBJ2-7; 10 bases fit TRBD2. The CDR3 has 17 amino acids. With 4 bases clipped from V and 5 bases from J, the junction kept 15 bases outside the gene matches. Germline V gene data show CDR1 as SGHNT and CDR2 as YYREEE (reference sequence). The CDR3 is CASSPPGIAGGWDEQYF. The CDR3 DNA sequence: TGTGCCAGCAGCCCCCCGGGGATAGCGGGGGGATGGGACGAGCAGTACTTC. The variable domain in full, with the rest retrieved from reference TRBV5-4 and TRBJ2-7, is ETGVTQSPTHLIKTRGQQVTLRCSSQSGHNTVSWYQQALGQGPQFIFQYYREEENGRGNFPPRFSGLQFPNYSSELNVNALELDDSALYLCASSPPGIAGGWDEQYFGPGTRLTVT.

The table lists this clone with a few counts. The chain is built from TRBV30 and TRBJ1-2, with D possibly TRBD1 on 5 matching bases. Trimming cost V 3 bases and J 4 bases, with 15 bases left between them. CDR1 and CDR2 from the germline V gene are GTSNPN and SVGIG (reference sequence). This CDR3 comprises 14 residues. The CDR3: CAWRGRGFGYGYTF. The DNA of the CDR3 is TGTGCCTGGAGGGGCCGGGGGTTCGGCTATGGCTACACCTTC.

The V and J genes are TRBV7-9 and TRBJ2-1; TRBD2 matches 14 bases. Germline V CDR1 and CDR2: SEHNR, FQNEAQ (reference sequence). V trimming: 0 bases; J trimming: 3 bases; junction bases outside the gene matches: 7. This CDR3 contains 19 residues. The CDR3 DNA is TGTGCCAGCAGCTTAGCGGGACTAGCGGGGGATCGGGTCTACAATGAGCAGTTCTTC. Residues: CASSLAGLAGDRVYNEQFF.

V gene TRBV5-6 combines with J gene TRBJ2-5, with TRBD2 as a possible D gene (6 bases). Between the trimmed V and J ends, which lost 4 bases and 14 bases, there was a span of 18 bases. The CDR3 has 12 residues. Looked up from germline, CDR1 is SGHDT and CDR2 is YYEEEE. The CDR3 sequence: CASSPGLSALYF. CDR3 DNA: TGTGCCAGCAGCCCGGGACTCTCCGCCCTTTACTTC. The full variable domain, rest sourced from reference TRBV5-6 and TRBJ2-5, is DAGVTQSPTHLIKTRGQQVTLRCSPKSGHDTVSWYQQALGQGPQFIFQYYEEEERQRGNFPDRFSGHQFPNYSSELNVNALLLGDSALYLCASSPGLSALYFGPGTRLLVL.